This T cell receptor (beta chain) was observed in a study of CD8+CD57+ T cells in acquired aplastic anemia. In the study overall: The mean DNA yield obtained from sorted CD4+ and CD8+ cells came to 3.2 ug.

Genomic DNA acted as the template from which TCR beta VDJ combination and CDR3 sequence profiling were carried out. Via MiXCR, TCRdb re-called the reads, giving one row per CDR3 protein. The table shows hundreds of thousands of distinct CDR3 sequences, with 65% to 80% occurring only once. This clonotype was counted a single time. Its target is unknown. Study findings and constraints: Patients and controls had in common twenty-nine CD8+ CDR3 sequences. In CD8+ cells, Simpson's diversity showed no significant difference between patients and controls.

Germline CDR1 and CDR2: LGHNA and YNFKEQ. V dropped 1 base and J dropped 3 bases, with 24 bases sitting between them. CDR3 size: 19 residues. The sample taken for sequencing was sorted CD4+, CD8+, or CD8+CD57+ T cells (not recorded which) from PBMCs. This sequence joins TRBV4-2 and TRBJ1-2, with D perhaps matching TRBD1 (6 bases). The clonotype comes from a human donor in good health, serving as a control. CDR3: CASSQARSAHEQGYYGYTF. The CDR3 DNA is TGTGCCAGCAGCCAAGCGCGCAGCGCCCATGAGCAGGGGTACTATGGCTACACCTTC.